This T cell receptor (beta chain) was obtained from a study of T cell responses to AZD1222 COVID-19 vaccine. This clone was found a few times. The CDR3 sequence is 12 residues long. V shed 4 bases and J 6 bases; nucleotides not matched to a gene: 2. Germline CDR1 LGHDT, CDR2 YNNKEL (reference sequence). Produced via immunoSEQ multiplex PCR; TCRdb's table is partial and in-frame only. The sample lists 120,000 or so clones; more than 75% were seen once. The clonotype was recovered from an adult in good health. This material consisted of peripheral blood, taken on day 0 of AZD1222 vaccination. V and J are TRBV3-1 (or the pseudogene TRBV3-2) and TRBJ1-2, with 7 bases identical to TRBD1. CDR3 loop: CASSPQGNGYTF. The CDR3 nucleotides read TGTGCCAGCAGCCCACAGGGGAATGGCTACACCTTC.